The entry below gives a single T cell receptor beta chain sequence along with its context. CDR3 length equals 15 residues. The germline gives CDR1 LGHNA, CDR2 YNFKEQ. J gave up 5 bases and V 1 base, and 7 bases lay outside the gene matches. Only in-frame clones appear in the TCRdb table, and some are missing; sequencing was by immunoSEQ multiplex PCR. The repertoire includes about 420,000 clones, 80% to 90% of them detected once, and roughly 0.78% sits in the top ten. The data derive from a study of blood T cell repertoires in COVID-19. Background on the study: COVID-19 samples from acute and convalescent phases originated in the United States, Italy and Spain.

This sequence originates from a man younger than 30 with COVID-19, enrolled during active disease. Material: peripheral blood. The chain employs TRBV4-2 and TRBJ2-5; TRBD2 agrees at 7 bases. CDR3 loop: CASSQGTRGVETQYF. The CDR3 nucleotides read TGTGCCAGCAGCCAAGGGACTAGAGGGGTTGAGACCCAGTACTTC.